The rows below give T cell receptor beta chains drawn from one sample of a study of neurological immune-mediated disorders. TCRdb itself ran the 5' RACE reads through MiXCR, one entry per CDR3 protein. The sample records fewer than 70,000 distinct CDR3 sequences, more than 9.5% being singletons. The sample taken for sequencing was PBMCs. The source is a man aged 25-45 years in good health. Each CDR3 is given with its conserved first and last residue. D genes are given only for firm matches. The size entry is marked missing in some rows and otherwise reads once, few, many or a size class.

D gene: TRBD2; V gene: TRBV19; clone size: NA; J gene: TRBJ2-7; CDR3 protein: CASSTSGLAGGYEQYF; CDR3 DNA: TGTGCCAGTAGTACTTCGGGACTAGCGGGAGGATACGAGCAGTACTTC
D gene: NA; V gene: TRBV7-2; clone size: NA; J gene: TRBJ1-5; CDR3 protein: CASRKDRVGNQPQHF; CDR3 DNA: TGTGCCAGCAGGAAAGACAGAGTAGGCAATCAGCCCCAGCATTTT
D gene: TRBD1; V gene: TRBV27; clone size: medium-sized; J gene: TRBJ1-5; CDR3 protein: CASSLGQGWGQPQHF; CDR3 DNA: TGTGCCAGCAGTTTAGGACAGGGCTGGGGTCAGCCCCAGCATTTT
D gene: TRBD2; V gene: TRBV5-1; clone size: many; J gene: TRBJ2-1; CDR3 protein: CASRSGSVDNEQFF; CDR3 DNA: TGCGCCAGCCGTAGCGGGAGCGTCGACAATGAGCAGTTCTTC
D gene: TRBD1; V gene: TRBV29-1; clone size: many; J gene: TRBJ1-1; CDR3 protein: CSAGGQGSRSAFF; CDR3 DNA: TGCAGCGCGGGGGGACAGGGGAGCCGTTCAGCTTTCTTT
D gene: NA; V gene: TRBV18; clone size: many; J gene: TRBJ1-5; CDR3 protein: CASSPGSLSFAPQHF; CDR3 DNA: TGTGCCAGCTCACCAGGCTCTCTATCCTTTGCGCCCCAGCATTTT
D gene: NA; V gene: TRBV7-3; clone size: many; J gene: TRBJ2-3; CDR3 protein: CASSLSRGHTDTQYF; CDR3 DNA: TGTGCCAGCAGCTTATCGAGGGGACACACAGATACGCAGTATTTT
D gene: TRBD1; V gene: TRBV20-1; clone size: many; J gene: TRBJ2-5; CDR3 protein: CSARAGGPSETQYF; CDR3 DNA: TGCAGTGCTAGAGCAGGGGGCCCGTCAGAGACCCAGTACTTC
D gene: NA; V gene: TRBV10-3; clone size: many; J gene: TRBJ2-7; CDR3 protein: CAISEGASYEQYF; CDR3 DNA: TGTGCCATCAGTGAAGGAGCCTCCTACGAGCAGTACTTC
D gene: TRBD2; V gene: TRBV7-2; clone size: few; J gene: TRBJ2-1; CDR3 protein: CASSLGTSGRAGDYNEQFF; CDR3 DNA: TGTGCCAGCAGCTTAGGGACTAGCGGGAGGGCCGGGGACTACAATGAGCAGTTCTTC
D gene: NA; V gene: TRBV11-3; clone size: many; J gene: TRBJ2-2; CDR3 protein: CASSLDGPGELFF; CDR3 DNA: TGTGCCAGCAGCTTAGACGGTCCAGGGGAGCTGTTTTTT
D gene: NA; V gene: TRBV20-1; clone size: many; J gene: TRBJ1-1; CDR3 protein: CSAPDGMNTEAFF; CDR3 DNA: TGCAGTGCCCCGGACGGAATGAACACTGAAGCTTTCTTT
D gene: TRBD1; V gene: TRBV12-3/TRBV12-4; clone size: many; J gene: TRBJ1-3; CDR3 protein: CATSDRVLGNTIYF; CDR3 DNA: TGTGCCACCTCGGACAGGGTGCTCGGAAACACCATATATTTT
D gene: NA; V gene: TRBV10-3; clone size: many; J gene: TRBJ1-1; CDR3 protein: CAITQGPSTEAFF; CDR3 DNA: TGTGCCATCACCCAAGGACCTAGCACTGAAGCTTTCTTT
D gene: NA; V gene: TRBV20-1; clone size: many; J gene: TRBJ2-1; CDR3 protein: CSPRDGIF; CDR3 DNA: TGCAGTCCCAGAGACGGGATCTTC
D gene: TRBD2; V gene: TRBV6-1; clone size: many; J gene: TRBJ2-2; CDR3 protein: CASSETSGSTGELFF; CDR3 DNA: TGTGCCAGCAGTGAAACTAGCGGGTCCACCGGGGAGCTGTTTTTT
D gene: NA; V gene: TRBV12-3/TRBV12-4; clone size: many; J gene: TRBJ1-6; CDR3 protein: CASSRHGFANSPLHF; CDR3 DNA: TGTGCCAGCAGTCGCCATGGCTTTGCGAATTCACCCCTCCACTTT
D gene: TRBD1; V gene: TRBV28; clone size: many; J gene: TRBJ2-7; CDR3 protein: CASSRTGGSLEQYF; CDR3 DNA: TGTGCCAGCAGTCGGACAGGGGGTTCTCTCGAGCAGTACTTC
D gene: NA; V gene: TRBV20-1; clone size: many; J gene: TRBJ2-1; CDR3 protein: CSALNPPSYNEQFF; CDR3 DNA: TGCAGTGCTTTGAATCCTCCTTCCTACAATGAGCAGTTCTTC
D gene: NA; V gene: TRBV5-5; clone size: many; J gene: TRBJ2-7; CDR3 protein: CASSFDRGSYEQYF; CDR3 DNA: TGTGCCAGCAGCTTCGACCGCGGGTCCTACGAGCAGTACTTC
D gene: NA; V gene: TRBV20-1; clone size: many; J gene: TRBJ2-5; CDR3 protein: CSARLRAGETQYF; CDR3 DNA: TGCAGTGCTAGACTTAGGGCCGGAGAGACCCAGTACTTC
D gene: TRBD1; V gene: TRBV14; clone size: many; J gene: TRBJ2-2; CDR3 protein: CASSQDRWTGDRELFF; CDR3 DNA: TGTGCCAGCAGCCAAGATCGGTGGACAGGGGACCGGGAGCTGTTTTTT
D gene: NA; V gene: TRBV6-1; clone size: few; J gene: TRBJ2-4; CDR3 protein: CASSELAKNIQYF; CDR3 DNA: TGTGCCAGCAGTGAACTAGCCAAAAACATTCAGTACTTC
D gene: NA; V gene: TRBV3-1; clone size: many; J gene: TRBJ1-6; CDR3 protein: CASGATGVYSPLHF; CDR3 DNA: TGTGCCAGCGGTGCGACGGGGGTTTATTCACCCCTCCACTTT
D gene: TRBD2; V gene: TRBV7-2; clone size: few; J gene: TRBJ2-3; CDR3 protein: CASSSKTSGVTDTQYF; CDR3 DNA: TGTGCCAGCAGCTCCAAGACTAGCGGGGTCACAGATACGCAGTATTTT
D gene: NA; V gene: TRBV5-1; clone size: NA; J gene: TRBJ2-2; CDR3 protein: CASSFFTLQAETSSYGSSGELFF; CDR3 DNA: TGCGCCAGCAGCTTTTTTACACTACAGGCCGAGACATCGTCTTACGGGTCCAGCGGGGAGCTGTTTTTT
D gene: NA; V gene: TRBV20-1; clone size: many; J gene: TRBJ1-2; CDR3 protein: CSARGQGVGGHGYTF; CDR3 DNA: TGCAGTGCTAGGGGACAAGGCGTTGGCGGACATGGCTACACCTTC
D gene: NA; V gene: TRBV20-1; clone size: many; J gene: TRBJ1-6; CDR3 protein: CSARDELYSPLHF; CDR3 DNA: TGCAGTGCTAGAGATGAATTATATTCACCCCTCCACTTT
D gene: NA; V gene: TRBV7-8; clone size: few; J gene: TRBJ2-4; CDR3 protein: CASSPEKGKNIQYF; CDR3 DNA: TGTGCCAGCAGCCCGGAGAAAGGCAAAAACATTCAGTACTTC
D gene: NA; V gene: TRBV19; clone size: many; J gene: TRBJ2-7; CDR3 protein: CASSIGDNPAEQYF; CDR3 DNA: TGTGCCAGTAGTATAGGGGACAATCCGGCCGAGCAGTACTTC
D gene: NA; V gene: TRBV29-1; clone size: many; J gene: TRBJ2-3; CDR3 protein: CSVERIRDFIGTDTQYF; CDR3 DNA: TGCAGCGTTGAACGAATCCGGGACTTCATCGGGACAGATACGCAGTATTTT
D gene: NA; V gene: TRBV5-1; clone size: many; J gene: TRBJ1-1; CDR3 protein: CASSPAGTDTEAFF; CDR3 DNA: TGCGCCAGCAGCCCCGCAGGGACGGACACTGAAGCTTTCTTT
D gene: TRBD2; V gene: TRBV9; clone size: few; J gene: TRBJ2-7; CDR3 protein: CASSPPSGRWYEQYF; CDR3 DNA: TGTGCCAGCAGCCCCCCTAGCGGGAGGTGGTACGAGCAGTACTTC
D gene: NA; V gene: TRBV5-1; clone size: many; J gene: TRBJ2-7; CDR3 protein: CASSFVGVEDEQYF; CDR3 DNA: TGCGCCAGCAGCTTTGTAGGGGTTGAGGACGAGCAGTACTTC
D gene: TRBD2; V gene: TRBV5-1; clone size: many; J gene: TRBJ2-1; CDR3 protein: CASSGGASGRSNEQFF; CDR3 DNA: TGCGCCAGCAGCGGGGGAGCTAGCGGGAGGAGCAATGAGCAGTTCTTC
D gene: NA; V gene: TRBV20-1; clone size: many; J gene: TRBJ1-5; CDR3 protein: CSAHRENSNQPQHF; CDR3 DNA: TGCAGTGCTCACCGGGAAAATAGCAATCAGCCCCAGCATTTT
D gene: TRBD1; V gene: TRBV10-3; clone size: many; J gene: TRBJ1-3; CDR3 protein: CAIRPGQDVSGNTIYF; CDR3 DNA: TGTGCCATCAGACCGGGACAGGATGTCTCTGGAAACACCATATATTTT
D gene: TRBD2; V gene: TRBV2; clone size: many; J gene: TRBJ2-2; CDR3 protein: CASSGTSGMAGELFF; CDR3 DNA: TGTGCCAGCAGTGGGACTAGCGGGATGGCCGGGGAGCTGTTTTTT
D gene: NA; V gene: TRBV5-1; clone size: many; J gene: TRBJ1-1; CDR3 protein: CASSLGGDNTEAFF; CDR3 DNA: TGCGCCAGCAGCCTCGGGGGAGACAACACTGAAGCTTTCTTT
D gene: NA; V gene: TRBV12-3/TRBV12-4; clone size: many; J gene: TRBJ2-1; CDR3 protein: CASSLGRGTHNEQFF; CDR3 DNA: TGTGCCAGCAGTTTAGGTCGGGGTACCCACAATGAGCAGTTCTTC
D gene: TRBD1; V gene: TRBV12-3/TRBV12-4; clone size: NA; J gene: TRBJ2-7; CDR3 protein: CASRGLWTGTYEQYF; CDR3 DNA: TGTGCCAGCAGAGGATTATGGACAGGCACCTACGAGCAGTACTTC
D gene: NA; V gene: TRBV7-9; clone size: many; J gene: TRBJ2-5; CDR3 protein: CASSPRETQYF; CDR3 DNA: TGTGCCAGCAGCCCCCGGGAGACCCAGTACTTC
D gene: TRBD2; V gene: TRBV6-1; clone size: many; J gene: TRBJ2-1; CDR3 protein: CASSGERGPYNEQFF; CDR3 DNA: TGTGCCAGCAGTGGCGAGCGGGGTCCCTACAATGAGCAGTTCTTC
D gene: TRBD1; V gene: TRBV20-1; clone size: many; J gene: TRBJ1-5; CDR3 protein: CSASGGQGYNQPQHF; CDR3 DNA: TGCAGTGCTAGCGGGGGACAGGGGTACAATCAGCCCCAGCATTTT
D gene: TRBD1; V gene: TRBV20-1; clone size: many; J gene: TRBJ2-7; CDR3 protein: CSAHPRRQGAYEQYF; CDR3 DNA: TGCAGTGCCCATCCTCGCCGACAGGGGGCCTACGAGCAGTACTTC
D gene: NA; V gene: TRBV2; clone size: many; J gene: TRBJ2-7; CDR3 protein: CASPSGDEQYF; CDR3 DNA: TGTGCCAGCCCTTCTGGGGACGAGCAGTACTTC
D gene: NA; V gene: TRBV12-3/TRBV12-4; clone size: many; J gene: TRBJ2-1; CDR3 protein: CASSPQRSSSYNEQFF; CDR3 DNA: TGTGCCAGCAGTCCCCAGCGGTCTAGCTCCTACAATGAGCAGTTCTTC
D gene: NA; V gene: TRBV5-1; clone size: NA; J gene: TRBJ2-1; CDR3 protein: CASSYTFSEQFF; CDR3 DNA: TGCGCCAGCAGCTATACCTTTAGTGAGCAGTTCTTC
D gene: NA; V gene: TRBV14; clone size: NA; J gene: TRBJ2-5; CDR3 protein: CASGIGDSQETQYF; CDR3 DNA: TGTGCCAGCGGGATAGGCGATAGCCAAGAGACCCAGTACTTC
D gene: NA; V gene: TRBV7-8; clone size: many; J gene: TRBJ1-1; CDR3 protein: CASSVDMNTEAFF; CDR3 DNA: TGTGCCAGCAGCGTAGACATGAACACTGAAGCTTTCTTT
D gene: NA; V gene: TRBV15; clone size: many; J gene: TRBJ1-2; CDR3 protein: CATSRDPQNYGYTF; CDR3 DNA: TGTGCCACCAGCAGAGATCCTCAAAACTATGGCTACACCTTC
D gene: NA; V gene: TRBV12-3/TRBV12-4; clone size: many; J gene: TRBJ2-7; CDR3 protein: CASSFGNAYEQYF; CDR3 DNA: TGTGCCAGCAGTTTTGGCAACGCCTACGAGCAGTACTTC
D gene: NA; V gene: TRBV5-1; clone size: many; J gene: TRBJ2-5; CDR3 protein: CASSWGVGQETQYF; CDR3 DNA: TGCGCCAGCAGCTGGGGGGTGGGTCAGGAGACCCAGTACTTC